This T cell receptor (beta chain) stems from a study of CD8 T cells in Susac syndrome. RNA totalling roughly 0.45 to 1 ug underwent reverse transcription with random hexamers. Amplification of the TCR beta CDR3 was carried out by immunoSEQ multiplex PCR, which spanned a total of 54 Vbeta and 13 Jbeta segments. TCRdb reprocessed the immunoSEQ multiplex PCR reads via MiXCR and lists one record per CDR3 protein. The profile shows about 200,000 distinct CDR3 sequences, approximately 96% of them singletons. The CDR3 has 13 amino acids. In germline, CDR1 is SQVTM, CDR2 ANQGSEA. The germline V and J ends were trimmed by 4 bases and 4 bases, with 12 bases remaining between them. CD8+ and CD4+ T cells from blood underwent TCR beta sequencing. Those who served as multiple sclerosis controls were treatment-naive patients with stable or active relapsing-remitting disease. The TEMRA cells underwent FACS enrichment, while the CD8+ and CD4+ T cells underwent negative isolation.

The rearrangement joins TRBV29-1 to TRBJ2-3, with D perhaps matching TRBD1 (6 bases). The sample taken for sequencing was CD4+ T cells from PBMCs. This clonotype was sampled from a human donor with multiple sclerosis. CDR3 protein: CSVVRSGADTQYF. The CDR3 nucleotides read TGCAGCGTTGTTCGGTCAGGGGCAGATACGCAGTATTTT.